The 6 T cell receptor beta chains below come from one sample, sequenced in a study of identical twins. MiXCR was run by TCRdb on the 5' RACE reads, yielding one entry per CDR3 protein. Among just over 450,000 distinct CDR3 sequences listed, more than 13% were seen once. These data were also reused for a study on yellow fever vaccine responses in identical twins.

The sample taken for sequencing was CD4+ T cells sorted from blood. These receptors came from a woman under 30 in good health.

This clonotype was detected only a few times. CDR3 loop: CASSFFGGAYEQYF. CDR3 nucleotide sequence: TGTGCCAGCAGTTTCTTCGGGGGGGCCTACGAGCAGTACTTC. V gene TRBV28 combines with J gene TRBJ2-7; 8 bases are shared with TRBD2. V was pared by 3 bases and J by 2 bases, with 3 bases of the junction left unmatched. The germline V gene has CDR1 MDHEN and CDR2 SYDVKM. The CDR3 contains 14 residues.

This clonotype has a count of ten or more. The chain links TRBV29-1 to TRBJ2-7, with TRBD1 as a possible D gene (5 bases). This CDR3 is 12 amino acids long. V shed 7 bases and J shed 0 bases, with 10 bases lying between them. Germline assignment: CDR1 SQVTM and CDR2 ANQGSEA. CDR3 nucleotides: TGCAGCGCGATACAGGACTCCTACGAGCAGTACTTC. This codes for CSAIQDSYEQYF.

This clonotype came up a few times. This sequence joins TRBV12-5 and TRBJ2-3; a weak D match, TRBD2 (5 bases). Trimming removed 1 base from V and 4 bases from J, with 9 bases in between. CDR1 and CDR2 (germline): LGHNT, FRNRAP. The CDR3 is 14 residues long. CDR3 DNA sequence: TGTGCTAGTGGTTTGGGGGAGTGGGCAGATACGCAGTATTTT. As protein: CASGLGEWADTQYF.

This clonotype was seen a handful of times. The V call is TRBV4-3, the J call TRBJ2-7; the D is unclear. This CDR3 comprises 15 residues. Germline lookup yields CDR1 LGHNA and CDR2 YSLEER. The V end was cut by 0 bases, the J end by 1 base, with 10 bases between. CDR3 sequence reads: CASSQELPASYEQYF. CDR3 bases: TGCGCCAGCAGCCAAGAGCTACCGGCGTCCTACGAGCAGTACTTC.

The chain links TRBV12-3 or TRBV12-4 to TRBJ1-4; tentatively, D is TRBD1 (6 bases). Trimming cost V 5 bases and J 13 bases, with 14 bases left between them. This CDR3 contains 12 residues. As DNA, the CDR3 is TGTGCCAGCAGTGGGGACACCCAGGTACTGTTTTTT. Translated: CASSGDTQVLFF.

CDR3 sequence (DNA): TGCGCCAGTGGGACTAGCGGGAGCTCCTACAATGAGCAGTTCTTC. Residues: CASGTSGSSYNEQFF. V is TRBV10-1 and J is TRBJ2-1, with 14 bases identical to TRBD2. The length of the CDR3 is 15 residues. Germline V CDR1 and CDR2: WNHNN, SYGVQD (reference sequence). V lost 9 bases, J lost 0 bases, and 1 base stayed unmatched.